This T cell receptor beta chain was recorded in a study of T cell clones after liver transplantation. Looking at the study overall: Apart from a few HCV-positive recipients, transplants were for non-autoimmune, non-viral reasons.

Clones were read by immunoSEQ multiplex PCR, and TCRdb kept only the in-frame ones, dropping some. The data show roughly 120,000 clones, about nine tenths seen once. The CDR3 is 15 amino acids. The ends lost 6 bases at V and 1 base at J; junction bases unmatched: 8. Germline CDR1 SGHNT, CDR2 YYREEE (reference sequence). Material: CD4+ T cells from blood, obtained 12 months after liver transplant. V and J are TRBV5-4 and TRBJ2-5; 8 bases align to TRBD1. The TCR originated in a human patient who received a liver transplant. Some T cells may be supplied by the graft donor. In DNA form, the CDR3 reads TGTGCCAGCACCGACCGGGACAGGTCCCAAGAGACCCAGTACTTC. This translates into CASTDRDRSQETQYF.